This T cell receptor beta chain was identified in a study of type 1 and type 2 diabetes patients. General study points: Unmatched age and gender across groups might bias interpretation. Highly-expanded CD4+ clones were few in type 2 diabetes, median one, 3.9% of reads.

Germline V lookup: CDR1 GTSNPN, CDR2 SVGIG (reference sequence). V was clipped by 2 bases and J by 2 bases, with 13 bases between them. The CDR3 runs 14 residues. The PCR template was genomic DNA. Multiplex PCR with 30 forward and 13 reverse primers amplified the TCR beta CDR3. TCRdb ran MiXCR on the multiplex PCR reads and lists one entry per CDR3 protein. The sample has 250,000 or so distinct CDR3 sequences; roughly 44% are singletons. With regard to this clonotype: As yet, its antigen is unknown.

Sequenced: peripheral blood mononuclear cells (PBMCs). This clonotype was obtained from a man aged 18 to 30 with type 2 diabetes. The V call is TRBV30, the J call TRBJ2-7; TRBD1 might be the D (5 bases). The CDR3 here is CAWSRGQYTYEQYF. The CDR3 nucleotides are TGTGCCTGGAGTAGGGGTCAGTATACCTACGAGCAGTACTTC. Full variable domain (rest looked up from reference TRBV30 and TRBJ2-7): SQTIHQWPATLVQPVGSPLSLECTVEGTSNPNLYWYRQAAGRGLQLLFYSVGIGQISSEVPQNLSASRPQDRQFILSSKKLLLSDSGFYLCAWSRGQYTYEQYFGPGTRLTVT.